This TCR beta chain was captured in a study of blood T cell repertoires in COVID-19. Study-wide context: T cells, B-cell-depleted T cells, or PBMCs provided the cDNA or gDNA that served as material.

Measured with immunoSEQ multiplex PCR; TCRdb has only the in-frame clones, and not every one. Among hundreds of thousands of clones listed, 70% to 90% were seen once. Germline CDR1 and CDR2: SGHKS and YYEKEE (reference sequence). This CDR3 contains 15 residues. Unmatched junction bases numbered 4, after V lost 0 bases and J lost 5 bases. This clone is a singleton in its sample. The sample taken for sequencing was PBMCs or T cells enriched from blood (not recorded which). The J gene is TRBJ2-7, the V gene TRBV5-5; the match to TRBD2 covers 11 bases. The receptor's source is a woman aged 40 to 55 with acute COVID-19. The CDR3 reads CASSLEIAGGNEQYF. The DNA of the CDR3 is TGTGCCAGCAGCTTGGAAATAGCGGGGGGGAACGAGCAGTACTTC.